One T cell receptor (beta chain) is described in this entry. This clone showed up just once. Its recognized antigen is unknown. Base qualities are not recorded, but no much larger clone differs from it by a single base. Using the deep immunoSEQ assay, multiplex PCR amplified TCR CDR3 regions from genomic DNA. Extracted genomic DNA from each cell subset was spread evenly across all wells of several immunoSEQ 96-well plates, with each plate serving as a replicate. For sorted subsets, 200 to 250 ng of genomic DNA, equivalent to around 29,000 T cell genomes, went into each replicate PCR. The purified libraries were quantified using a Qubit 3.0 fluorometer, sized with a Bioanalyzer 2100, and then quantified again using the KAPA Library Quantification kit. A separate single-read 150-cycle Illumina NextSeq 550 flow cell was used to sequence each immunoSEQ 96-well plate. Under the source paper's analysis protocol: The immunoSEQ output contained only junctional sequences without quality scores, so filtering could not match that applied to full-length reads. To assign V/J genes and CDR3, sequences were annotated against IMGT germline references using PyIR, a Python wrapper for IgBLAST v1.9. Reads with weak V/J assignments (E-value above 1e-6), missing CDR3, stop codons, out-of-frame junctions, or ambiguous translated residues were removed. V3J clonotypes were defined by identical inferred V gene, J gene, and CDR3 amino acid sequence. The percentage overlap between two repertoires was calculated by dividing the number of shared unique clonotypes by the size of the smaller repertoire. Repertoire richness was assessed with RTK rarefaction, the Chao1 estimator, and Recon v2.1 estimates of unobserved clonotypes. Generation probabilities for all TCRbeta clonotypes obtained by the gDNA method from a handful of donors were computed using OLGA. This is the immuneACCESS table as TCRdb keeps it, with only in-frame sequences that have V and J called. A part of the clones is gone; compared with another copy, unresolved V genes explain less than half, and the rest is unexplained. That table furnishes V, J and clone size, whereas the DNA furnished D and trimming. For this sample there are 2 million to 3 million clones; roughly 93% appear just once. The top ten clonotypes cover 0.36% of the sample.

The source of the sample is a study of shared clonotypes between healthy human individuals (dated by TCRdb to about 2020). Notes on the research overall: Two women and three men aged 18 to 49 years were included in the cohort. For each donor, three plates each were used for CD4 naive and CD4 memory, two plates were used for CD8 naive, and one plate was used for CD8 memory. Blood TCR repertoires of a handful of healthy adults were deeply sequenced to estimate repertoire size and the extent of clonotype sharing between individuals. To increase sequencing depth and limit assay-specific biases, different laboratories used diverse techniques to prepare libraries and sequence TCR repertoires. Leukapheresis yielded between about 0.8 and 9.5 billion PBMCs per donor. Broader findings and caveats from the paper: Clonotypes shared by all four sorted-subset donors showed higher generation probabilities than non-shared clonotypes. Sampling was restricted to blood, and TCR repertoires in tissue are likely to differ from TCR repertoires in blood. Because the study included a small number of donors, the genetic and exposure-history diversity represented was limited. About 5% of naive CD4, 3.5% of naive CD8, approximately 2.2% of memory CD4, and roughly 0.4% of memory CD8 clonotypes were shared across four donors. Larger estimated clonotype richness was generally found for naive subsets than for memory subsets. Based on pairwise subsampling, the degree of clonotype sharing among donors was expected to be affected by sequencing depth. Incomplete sequencing was indicated by rarefaction of sorted-subset datasets, despite the large sequencing depth.

V ends up 3 bases short and J 3 bases short, with an unmatched junction base count of 5. The CDR3 starts with the cysteine, ends with the phenylalanine, and has 14 residues. The only DNA kept is the CDR3, 42 bases in frame from the first base. The germline V gene supplies CDR1 MDHEN and CDR2 SYDVKM. Healthy HIV-negative adults with no recently reported acute infections or vaccinations were included as donors. All donors were Caucasian adults living in Nashville, Tennessee, USA. CD4+ T cells were enriched by magnetic negative selection, after which naive cells were positively selected on CD45RA and the negative fraction was taken as the memory subset. Blood was obtained by leukapheresis, after which PBMCs were separated by Ficoll-Histopaque density gradient centrifugation and cryopreserved in liquid nitrogen vapor phase. Analytical flow cytometry was used to check the purity and quantity of each magnetically sorted T cell population. Each sorted fraction had its genomic DNA isolated and then quantified by UV absorbance on a Nanodrop 2000c.

The chain is made from TRBV28 and TRBJ2-7; TRBD1 matches 7 bases in the middle. This TCR was recovered from a man in his late teens or twenties in good health. Some clones in this sample may be carry-over from other donors' samples. Sequencing input: naive CD4+ T cells from PBMCs. This specimen's cell subset or site label, per the study, means: CD45RA+ positively selected. Here is the DNA: TGTGCCAGCAGTTTGACAGGGACGGTCTACGAGCAGTACTTC. This translates into CASSLTGTVYEQYF.